Listed here is a single T cell receptor (beta chain). Its antigen remains unidentified. No quality values exist for individual bases; no much larger clone is one base distant. These data come from a study of blood T cell repertoires in COVID-19 (dated by TCRdb to 2018 to 2021). Background on the whole study: Samples covering the acute and convalescent phases of COVID-19 were provided by collaborators in the United States, Italy and Spain. A freely available public database, intended as a resource for researchers studying the immune response to SARS-CoV-2, is where the repertoires were released. The sample metadata nearly always contained a de-identified subject ID, COVID-19 status, age in years and sex. The material from the prospective study consisted of cDNA or gDNA derived from T cells, B-cell-depleted T cells, or PBMCs. Where available, HLA class I and class II types were obtained from metadata supplied by the sample provider rather than from assay-based typing. Deeply sampled blood TCRbeta repertoires from subjects exposed to, actively infected with, or recovered from COVID-19 were included in the dataset. The samples were drawn from the first 160 participants of the ongoing ImmuneRACE study and from more than 1,000 subjects provided by 6 global collaborators.

Participants in the prospective study were aged roughly 18 to 90 years, lived in some 24 United States geographic areas, and enrolled through a virtual design. In the prospective study, participants were assigned to cohorts based on the clinical history participants reported in a screening survey and a study questionnaire. Mobile phlebotomists in the prospective study collected whole blood, serum and a nasopharyngeal or oropharyngeal swab from every participant. Prospective study participants could optionally give additional blood draws and questionnaires over an approximately two-month period. Prospective study blood samples were shipped either frozen or at room temperature before DNA extraction. The immunoSEQ Assay, a bias-controlled multiplex PCR, was used to amplify TCRbeta CDR3 regions from genomic DNA. The paper's processing steps were these. The number of nucleated cells in each sample was estimated by amplification of reference gene primers within the assay. To quantify the absolute abundance of each unique TCRbeta CDR3 rearrangement, sequence reads were collapsed and filtered. For each sample, productive Simpson clonality was calculated as the square root of Simpson's diversity index across productive rearrangements. Sourced from immuneACCESS, this table was stored by TCRdb with only in-frame sequences that have V and J called. A share of the clones is absent; for the studies checked, an unresolved V gene accounts for under half, and the remainder has no known explanation. V and J calls and clone size are those listed in that table; D and trimming were worked out from the DNA. This sample lists under 250,000 clones; about nine tenths were detected once. The ten biggest clones cover 2.6% of the sample.

Broad study findings and their caveats: Clinical and demographic metadata were provided uncurated, with the amount varying by source and participant.

The source is a woman aged 25 to 39 with acute COVID-19. The sample consisted of PBMCs or T cells enriched from blood (not recorded which).

The nucleotide sequence is TGTGCCAGCAGCCGAACAGGGCCGATGGGAAACACCATATATTTT. It translates to CASSRTGPMGNTIYF. The chain employs TRBV5-4 and TRBJ1-3; TRBD1 might be the D gene, on 6 matching bases. Trimming takes 4 bases from V and 4 bases from J, and the germline ends sit 15 bases apart. CDR1 SGHNT and CDR2 YYREEE are derived from the germline V gene (reference sequence). Measured from the cysteine to the phenylalanine, the CDR3 is 15 residues long. CDR3 DNA is the only sequence kept; it has 45 bases, read in frame from the first base.